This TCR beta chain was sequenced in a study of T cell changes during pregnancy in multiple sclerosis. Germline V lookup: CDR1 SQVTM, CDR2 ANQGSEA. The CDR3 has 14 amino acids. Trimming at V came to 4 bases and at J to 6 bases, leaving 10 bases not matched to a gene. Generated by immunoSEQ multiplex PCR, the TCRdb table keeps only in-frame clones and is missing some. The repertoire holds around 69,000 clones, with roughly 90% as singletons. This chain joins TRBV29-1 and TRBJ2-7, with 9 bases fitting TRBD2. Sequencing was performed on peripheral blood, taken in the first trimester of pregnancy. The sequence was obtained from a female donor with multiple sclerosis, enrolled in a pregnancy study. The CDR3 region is CSVVVGGRASEQYF. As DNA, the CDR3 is TGCAGCGTTGTTGTTGGCGGGAGGGCGTCCGAGCAGTACTTC.